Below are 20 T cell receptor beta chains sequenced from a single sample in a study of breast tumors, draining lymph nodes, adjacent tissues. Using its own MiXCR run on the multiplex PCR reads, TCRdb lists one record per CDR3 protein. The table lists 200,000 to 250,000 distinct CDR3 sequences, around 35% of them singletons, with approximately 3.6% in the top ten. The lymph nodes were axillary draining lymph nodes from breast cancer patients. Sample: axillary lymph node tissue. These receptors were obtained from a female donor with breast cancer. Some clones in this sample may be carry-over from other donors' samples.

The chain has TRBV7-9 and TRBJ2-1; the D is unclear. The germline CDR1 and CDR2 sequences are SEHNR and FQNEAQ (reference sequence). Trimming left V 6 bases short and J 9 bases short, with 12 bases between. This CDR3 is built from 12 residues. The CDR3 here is CASSWQVGEQFF. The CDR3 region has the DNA TGTGCCAGCAGTTGGCAGGTTGGTGAGCAGTTCTTC.

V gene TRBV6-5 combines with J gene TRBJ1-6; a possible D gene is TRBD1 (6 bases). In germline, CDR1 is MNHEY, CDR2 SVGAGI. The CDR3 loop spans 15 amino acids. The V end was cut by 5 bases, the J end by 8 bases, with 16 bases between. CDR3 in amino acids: CASSPTTGTDSPLHF. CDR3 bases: TGTGCCAGCAGTCCTACTACAGGGACGGATTCACCCCTCCACTTT.

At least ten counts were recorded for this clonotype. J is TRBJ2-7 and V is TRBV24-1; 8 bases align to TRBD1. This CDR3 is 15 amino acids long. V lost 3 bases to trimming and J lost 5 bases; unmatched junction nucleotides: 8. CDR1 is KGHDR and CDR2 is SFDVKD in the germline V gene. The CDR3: CATSDGRDRCHEQYF. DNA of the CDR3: TGTGCCACCAGTGATGGCCGGGACAGGTGCCACGAGCAGTACTTC.

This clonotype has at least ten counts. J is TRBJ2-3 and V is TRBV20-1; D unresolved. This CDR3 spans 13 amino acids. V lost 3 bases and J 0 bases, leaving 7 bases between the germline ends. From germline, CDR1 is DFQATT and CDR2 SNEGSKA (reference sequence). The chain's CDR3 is CSASPGSTDTQYF. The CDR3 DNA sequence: TGCAGTGCTAGCCCCGGGAGCACAGATACGCAGTATTTT.

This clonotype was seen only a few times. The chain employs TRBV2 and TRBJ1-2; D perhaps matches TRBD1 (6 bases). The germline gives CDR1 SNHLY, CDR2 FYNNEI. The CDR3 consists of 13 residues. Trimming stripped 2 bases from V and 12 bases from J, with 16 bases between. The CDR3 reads CASSESGAPGNTF. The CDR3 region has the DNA TGTGCCAGCAGTGAATCGGGGGCCCCTGGAAACACCTTC.

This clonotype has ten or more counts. DNA for the CDR3: TGCAGTGCTACCCCAATCGGGAACTACCACTACGAGCAGTACTTC. Its translation: CSATPIGNYHYEQYF. The chain employs TRBV20-1 and TRBJ2-7, with TRBD2 as a possible D gene (5 bases). Per germline, CDR1 DFQATT and CDR2 SNEGSKA (reference sequence). The ends were cut back, 4 bases at V and 3 bases at J, with 19 bases in the middle. There are 15 residues in the CDR3.

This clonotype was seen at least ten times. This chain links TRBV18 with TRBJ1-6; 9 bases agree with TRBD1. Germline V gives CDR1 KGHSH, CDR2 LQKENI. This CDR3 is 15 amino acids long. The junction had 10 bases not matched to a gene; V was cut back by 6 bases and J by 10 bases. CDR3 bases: TGTGCCAGCTCCACGACAGGGGGGCAAGCGTCACCCCTCCACTTT. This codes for CASSTTGGQASPLHF.

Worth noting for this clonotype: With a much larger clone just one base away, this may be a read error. The CDR3 nucleotides read TGCAGTGCCGCCGGGGCTAGCCGGTCCTACGAGCAGTACTTC. Translating it yields CSAAGASRSYEQYF. This chain links TRBV20-1 with TRBJ2-7, with D perhaps being TRBD1 or TRBD2 (5 bases each). V lost 6 bases to trimming and J lost 1 base, with 16 bases between them. This CDR3 comprises 14 residues. Germline V gives CDR1 DFQATT, CDR2 SNEGSKA (reference sequence).

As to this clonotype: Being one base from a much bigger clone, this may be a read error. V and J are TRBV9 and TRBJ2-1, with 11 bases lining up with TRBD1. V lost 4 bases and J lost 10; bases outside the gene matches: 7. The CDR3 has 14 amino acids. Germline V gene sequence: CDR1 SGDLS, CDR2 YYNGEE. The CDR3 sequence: CASSPGTGGLEQFF. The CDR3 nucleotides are TGTGCCAGCAGCCCCGGGACAGGGGGGCTAGAGCAGTTCTTC.

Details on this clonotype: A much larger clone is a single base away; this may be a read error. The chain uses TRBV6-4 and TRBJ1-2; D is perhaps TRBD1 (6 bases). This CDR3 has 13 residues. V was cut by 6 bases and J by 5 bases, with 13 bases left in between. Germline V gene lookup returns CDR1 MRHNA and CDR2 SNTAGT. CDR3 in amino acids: CASSQQQGYGYTF. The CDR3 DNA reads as TGTGCCAGCAGCCAACAACAGGGTTATGGCTACACCTTC.

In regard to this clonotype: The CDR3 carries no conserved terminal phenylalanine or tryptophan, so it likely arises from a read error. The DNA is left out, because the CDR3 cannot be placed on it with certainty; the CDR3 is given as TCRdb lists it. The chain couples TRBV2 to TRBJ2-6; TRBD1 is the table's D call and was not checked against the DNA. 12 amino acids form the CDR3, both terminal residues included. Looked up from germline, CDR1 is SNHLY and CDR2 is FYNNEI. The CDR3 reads CASSEAEFTGGV.

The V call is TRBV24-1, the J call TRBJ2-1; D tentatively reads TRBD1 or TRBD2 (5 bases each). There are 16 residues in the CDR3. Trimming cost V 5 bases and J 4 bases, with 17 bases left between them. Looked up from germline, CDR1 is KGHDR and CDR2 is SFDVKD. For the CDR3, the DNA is TGTGCCACCAGTGCTAGAGGGGCTTTAGGTTACAATGAGCAGTTCTTC. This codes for CATSARGALGYNEQFF.

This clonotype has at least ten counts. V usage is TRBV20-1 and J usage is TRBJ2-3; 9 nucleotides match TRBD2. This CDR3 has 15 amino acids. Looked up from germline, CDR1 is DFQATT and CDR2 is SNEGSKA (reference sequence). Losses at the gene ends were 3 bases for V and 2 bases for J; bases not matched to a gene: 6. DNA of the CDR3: TGCAGTGCTAGCGTAGCGGGGGAGACCACAGATACGCAGTATTTT. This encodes CSASVAGETTDTQYF.

Here the CDR3 DNA reads TGTGCCAGCAGCGGAAAGGGACAGGGGGTGTCCTATGGCTACACCTTC. Translation: CASSGKGQGVSYGYTF. The chain recombines TRBV6-1 with TRBJ1-2, with 11 bases aligning to TRBD1. The CDR3 covers 16 residues. CDR1 and CDR2 (germline): MNHNS, SASEGT. V shed 6 bases and J 4 bases; nucleotides not matched to a gene: 10.

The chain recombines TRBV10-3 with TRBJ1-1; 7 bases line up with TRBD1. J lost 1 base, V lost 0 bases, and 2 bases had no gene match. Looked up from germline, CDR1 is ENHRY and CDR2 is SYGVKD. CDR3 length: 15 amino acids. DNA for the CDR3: TGTGCCATCAGTGAGTCACGGACAGGGAACACTGAAGCTTTCTTT. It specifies CAISESRTGNTEAFF.

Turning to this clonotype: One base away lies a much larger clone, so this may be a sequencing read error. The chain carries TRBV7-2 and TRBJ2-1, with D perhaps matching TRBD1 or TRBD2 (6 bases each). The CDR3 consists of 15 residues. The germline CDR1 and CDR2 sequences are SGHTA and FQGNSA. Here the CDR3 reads CAGSKLGARGGEQFF. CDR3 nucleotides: TGTGCCGGCAGCAAGTTGGGGGCCAGGGGAGGTGAGCAGTTCTTC. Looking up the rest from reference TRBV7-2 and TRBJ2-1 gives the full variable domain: GAGVSQSPSNKVTEKGKDVELRCDPISGHTALYWYRQSLGQGLEFLIYFQGNSAPDKSGLPSDRFSAERTGGSVSTLTIQRTQQEDSAVYLCAGSKLGARGGEQFFGPGTRLTVL.

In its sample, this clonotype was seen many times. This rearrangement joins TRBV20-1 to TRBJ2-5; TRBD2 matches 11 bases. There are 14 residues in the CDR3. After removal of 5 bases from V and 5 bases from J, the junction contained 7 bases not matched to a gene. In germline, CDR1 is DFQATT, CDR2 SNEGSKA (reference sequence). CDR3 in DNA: TGCAGTGCTGGATTAGCGGGGGGGACGGAGACCCAGTACTTC. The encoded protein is CSAGLAGGTETQYF.

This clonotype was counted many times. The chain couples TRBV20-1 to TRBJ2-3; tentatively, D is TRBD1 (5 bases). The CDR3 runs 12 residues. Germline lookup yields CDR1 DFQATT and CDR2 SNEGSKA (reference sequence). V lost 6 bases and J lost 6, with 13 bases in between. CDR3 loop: CSAPRQRDTQYF. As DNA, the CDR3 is TGCAGTGCCCCAAGACAGCGCGATACGCAGTATTTT.

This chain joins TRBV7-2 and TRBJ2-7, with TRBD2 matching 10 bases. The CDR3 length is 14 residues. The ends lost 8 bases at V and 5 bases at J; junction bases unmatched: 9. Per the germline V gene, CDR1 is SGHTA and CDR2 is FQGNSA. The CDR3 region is CASRDGAGGNEQYF. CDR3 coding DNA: TGTGCCAGCCGCGATGGAGCGGGGGGGAACGAGCAGTACTTC.

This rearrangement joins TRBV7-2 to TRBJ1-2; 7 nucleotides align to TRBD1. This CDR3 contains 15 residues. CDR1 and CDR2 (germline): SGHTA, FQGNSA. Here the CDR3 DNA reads TGTGCTAGAGCACCACAGGGGCCAGCTAACTATGGCTACACCTTC. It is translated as CARAPQGPANYGYTF. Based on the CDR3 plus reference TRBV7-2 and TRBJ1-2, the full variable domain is GAGVSQSPSNKVTEKGKDVELRCDPISGHTALYWYRQSLGQGLEFLIYFQGNSAPDKSGLPSDRFSAERTGGSVSTLTIQRTQQEDSAVYLCARAPQGPANYGYTFGSGTRLTVV.